This T cell receptor beta chain was captured in a study of blood T cell repertoires in COVID-19. About the study: COVID-19 samples collected from the United States, Italy and Spain covered acute and convalescent phases.

Study processing details: Reference gene primers were amplified, and this amplification served to estimate nucleated cell counts. Profiling relied on immunoSEQ multiplex PCR, and the TCRdb table lists in-frame clones only, not all of them. The DNA gave D and trimming, while V, J and clone size come from that table. This table holds about 400,000 clones, roughly 87% found once. Clinical history as reported by participants underpinned cohort assignment. CDR1 and CDR2 (germline): MGHDK, SYGVNS. This CDR3 contains 12 residues. Trimming took 4 bases from V and 7 from J, leaving 7 bases between them. The sequencing sample was made of PBMCs or T cells enriched from blood (not recorded which). This clonotype was sampled from a woman in her forties with acute COVID-19. The chain employs TRBV25-1 and TRBJ2-2, with D maybe TRBD2 (5 bases). The CDR3 spells CASSARDGELFF. CDR3 coding DNA: TGTGCCAGCAGTGCCCGGGACGGGGAGCTGTTTTTT.